This T cell receptor beta chain was sequenced during a study of response to subunit inactivated influenza vaccine. This clonotype was found a few times. As yet, its antigen is unknown. There are 15 residues in the CDR3. Germline V CDR1 and CDR2: LGHDT, YNNKEL (reference sequence). The trim removed 1 base at V and 2 bases at J, leaving 0 bases unmatched. TCRdb processed the RT-PCR reads anew with MiXCR; each CDR3 protein has one entry. The data show more than 550,000 distinct CDR3 sequences, roughly 12% seen once. Study results and limitations: Authors suggested that a seasonal influenza vaccination recruits few new T cells each time.

The sample in question was PBMCs from blood, obtained on the day of vaccination. This sequence originates from a man between 50 and 59 years old who received an inactivated influenza vaccine. This chain uses TRBV3-1 with TRBJ2-5; TRBD2 matches 11 bases. The DNA of the CDR3 is TGTGCCAGCAGCCAAGGACTAGCGGGGCAAGAGACCCAGTACTTC. Protein product: CASSQGLAGQETQYF.